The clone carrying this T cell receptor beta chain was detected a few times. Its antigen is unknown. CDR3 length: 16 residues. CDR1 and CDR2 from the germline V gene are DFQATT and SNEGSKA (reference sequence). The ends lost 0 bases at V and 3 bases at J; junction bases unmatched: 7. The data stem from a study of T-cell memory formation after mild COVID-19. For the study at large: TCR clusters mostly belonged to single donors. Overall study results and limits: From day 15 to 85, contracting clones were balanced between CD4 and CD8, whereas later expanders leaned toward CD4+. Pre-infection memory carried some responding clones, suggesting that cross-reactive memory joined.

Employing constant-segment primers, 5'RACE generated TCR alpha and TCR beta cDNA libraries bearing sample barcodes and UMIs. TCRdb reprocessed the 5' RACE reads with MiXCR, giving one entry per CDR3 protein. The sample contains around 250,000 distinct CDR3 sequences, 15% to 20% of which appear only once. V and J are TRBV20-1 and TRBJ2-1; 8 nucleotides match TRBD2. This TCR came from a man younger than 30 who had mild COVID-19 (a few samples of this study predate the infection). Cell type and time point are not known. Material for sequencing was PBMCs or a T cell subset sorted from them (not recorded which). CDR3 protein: CSARDITSGGYNEQFF. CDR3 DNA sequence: TGCAGTGCTAGAGATATTACCAGCGGGGGCTACAATGAGCAGTTCTTC.